The count of the clone carrying this T cell receptor beta chain is one. Its antigen is not known. At collection, donors were nominally healthy, but unrecorded immune exposures were probable. The sample comes from a study of cytomegalovirus exposure and HLA in healthy donors. 13 Jbeta primers and 60 Vbeta primers were used for the PCR. TCRdb's copy holds only in-frame clones and misses some; the assay was immunoSEQ multiplex PCR. The repertoire has roughly 110,000 clones, roughly 70% of them found once; the top ten carry 3.5% to 5%. Whole-study results and caveats: After further analysis at a later stage, 16,951 TCR beta sequences were associated with HLA alleles at 0.05 false discovery rate. When a later analysis was performed, an Asian-associated ancestry cluster reportedly had fewer N-insertions than the 666-donor mean.

The CDR3 totals 14 residues. Trimming stripped 3 bases from V and 2 bases from J, with 12 bases between. Germline CDR1 and CDR2: SGDLS and YYNGEE. The sample was PBMCs. The chain uses TRBV9 and TRBJ2-7; no clear D. The receptor was isolated from a woman aged 40 to 55 in good health and CMV-seropositive. CDR3 residues: CASSARLQTYEQYF. The CDR3 region has the DNA TGTGCCAGCAGCGCAAGACTGCAGACCTACGAGCAGTACTTC.